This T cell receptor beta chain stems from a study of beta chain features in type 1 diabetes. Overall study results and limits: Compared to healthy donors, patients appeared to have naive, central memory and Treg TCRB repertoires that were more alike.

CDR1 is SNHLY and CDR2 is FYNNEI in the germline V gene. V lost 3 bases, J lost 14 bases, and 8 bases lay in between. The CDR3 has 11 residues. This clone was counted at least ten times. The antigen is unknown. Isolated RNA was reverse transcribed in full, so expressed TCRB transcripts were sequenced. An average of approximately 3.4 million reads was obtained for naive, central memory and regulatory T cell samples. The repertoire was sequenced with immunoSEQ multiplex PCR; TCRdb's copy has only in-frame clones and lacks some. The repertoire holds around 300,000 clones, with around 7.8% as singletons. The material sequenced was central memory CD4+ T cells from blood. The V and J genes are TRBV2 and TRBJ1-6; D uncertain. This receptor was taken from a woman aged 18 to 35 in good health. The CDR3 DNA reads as TGTGCCAGCAGTGATTTGGTCGCCCTCCACTTT. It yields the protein CASSDLVALHF.